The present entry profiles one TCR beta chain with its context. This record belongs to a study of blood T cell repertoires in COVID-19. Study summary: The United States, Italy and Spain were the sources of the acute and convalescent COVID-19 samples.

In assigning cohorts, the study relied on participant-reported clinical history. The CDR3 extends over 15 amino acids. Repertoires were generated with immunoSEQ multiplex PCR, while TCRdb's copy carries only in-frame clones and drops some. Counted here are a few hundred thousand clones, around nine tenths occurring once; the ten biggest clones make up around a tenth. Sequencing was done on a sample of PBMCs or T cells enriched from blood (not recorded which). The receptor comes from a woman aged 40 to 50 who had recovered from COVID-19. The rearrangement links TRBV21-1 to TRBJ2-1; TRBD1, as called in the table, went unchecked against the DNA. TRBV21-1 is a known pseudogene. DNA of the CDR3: TGTGCCAGCAGTCAGGGATCCTCCGGGTACAATGAGCAGTTCTTC. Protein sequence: CASSQGSSGYNEQFF.